This T cell receptor (beta chain) was found in a study of T cell responses to AZD1222 COVID-19 vaccine. Generated by immunoSEQ multiplex PCR, the TCRdb table keeps only in-frame clones and is missing some. This sample has some 150,000 clones; 90% to 95% occur once, and the top ten carry about 9%. The V end was cut by 0 bases, the J end by 5 bases, with 8 bases between. Germline V gene data show CDR1 as LGHNA and CDR2 as YSLEER. CDR3 length: 14 residues. The source material was peripheral blood, sampled on day 0 of AZD1222 vaccination. This TCR derives from an adult in good health. V usage is TRBV4-3 and J usage is TRBJ1-5; D is unclear. The CDR3 sequence: CASSQDEWDQPQHF. The CDR3 DNA reads TGCGCCAGCAGCCAAGACGAATGGGATCAGCCCCAGCATTTT.